This T cell receptor (beta chain) was recorded in a study of regulatory T cells in long-lasting Graves disease. The V segment lost 6 bases and the J segment 0 bases; nucleotides outside the gene matches: 5. The germline CDR1 and CDR2 sequences are SGHTA and FQGNSA. This CDR3 contains 15 residues. The time point: persistent/refractory GD, antithyroid drugs over 5 years with positive TRAb. Isolated PBMC RNA provided the starting material for the TCR library. CDR3 regions were amplified by Arm-PCR using iRepertoire HTBI primers to build TCR beta libraries. MiXCR, applied by TCRdb to the multiplex PCR reads, yields one record per CDR3 protein. Of fewer than 400,000 distinct CDR3 sequences detected, about 20% appear once; the ten largest clones hold less than 25%.

The source was peripheral blood mononuclear cells (PBMCs), collected when the disease was refractory, from a patient treated with antithyroid drugs. This clonotype was sampled from a female donor with Graves disease. This chain links TRBV7-2 with TRBJ2-3; 8 bases are shared with TRBD2. In DNA, the CDR3 is TGTGCCAGCAGTTTAAGCGGGAGTAGCACAGATACGCAGTATTTT. It is translated as CASSLSGSSTDTQYF.